This entry concerns a single T cell receptor beta chain. Its target is not known. This sample stems from a study of breast tumors, draining lymph nodes, adjacent tissues. Study results and limitations: Tumor T cell lymph node origin was a supported hypothesis, not proven. Findings are consistent with lymph node origin and intratumoral expansion of most tumor T cells. Luminal-like breast cancer showed significantly greater tumor-nontumor repertoire similarity than basal-like breast cancer did. Tumors had less TCR diversity than lymph nodes, more than nontumor tissue.

In germline, CDR1 is MNHNY, CDR2 SVGAGI (reference sequence). This CDR3 has 14 residues. The V and J ends lost 9 bases and 3 bases respectively, with 15 bases between them. TCRdb passed the multiplex PCR reads through MiXCR, listing each CDR3 protein once. This table holds about 180,000 distinct CDR3 sequences, around a third found once. Breast cancer patients provided tissue from their axillary draining lymph nodes. Specimen: axillary lymph node tissue. The receptor was derived from a female donor with breast cancer. Some clones in this sample may be carry-over from other donors' samples. The chain combines TRBV6-6 with TRBJ1-5; D is possibly TRBD1 (5 bases). Written as DNA, the CDR3 is TGTGCCAGTGGTTACGACAGCATCAATCAGCCCCAGCATTTT. Protein: CASGYDSINQPQHF.